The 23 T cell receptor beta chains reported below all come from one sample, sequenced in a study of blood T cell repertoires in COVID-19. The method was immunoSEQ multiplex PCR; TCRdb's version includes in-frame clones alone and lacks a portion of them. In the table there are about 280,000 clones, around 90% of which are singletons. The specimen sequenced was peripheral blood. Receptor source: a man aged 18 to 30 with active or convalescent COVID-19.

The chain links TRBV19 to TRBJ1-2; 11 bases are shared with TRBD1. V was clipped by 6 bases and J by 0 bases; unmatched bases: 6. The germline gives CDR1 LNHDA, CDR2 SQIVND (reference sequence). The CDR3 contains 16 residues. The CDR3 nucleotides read TGTGCCAGTAGACCAGGACAGGGGGCGACTAACTATGGCTACACCTTC. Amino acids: CASRPGQGATNYGYTF.

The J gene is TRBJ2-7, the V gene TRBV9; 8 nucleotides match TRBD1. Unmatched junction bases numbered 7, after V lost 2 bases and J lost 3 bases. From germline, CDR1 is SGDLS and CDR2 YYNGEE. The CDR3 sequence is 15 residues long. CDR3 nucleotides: TGTGCCAGCAGCGTCGCAGGGGGCACGCACTACGAGCAGTACTTC. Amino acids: CASSVAGGTHYEQYF.

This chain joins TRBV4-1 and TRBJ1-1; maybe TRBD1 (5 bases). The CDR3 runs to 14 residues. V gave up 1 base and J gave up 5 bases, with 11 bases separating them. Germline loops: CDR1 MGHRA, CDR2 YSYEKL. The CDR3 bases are TGCGCCAGCAGCCAAGGACAGCGACCTACTGAAGCTTTCTTT. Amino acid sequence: CASSQGQRPTEAFF.

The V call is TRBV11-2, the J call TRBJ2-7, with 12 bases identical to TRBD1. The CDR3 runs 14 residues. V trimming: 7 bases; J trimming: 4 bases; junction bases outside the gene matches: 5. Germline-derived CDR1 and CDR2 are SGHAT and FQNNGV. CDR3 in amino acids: CASTLGQGAYEQYF. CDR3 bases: TGTGCCAGCACCTTGGGACAGGGGGCTTACGAGCAGTACTTC.

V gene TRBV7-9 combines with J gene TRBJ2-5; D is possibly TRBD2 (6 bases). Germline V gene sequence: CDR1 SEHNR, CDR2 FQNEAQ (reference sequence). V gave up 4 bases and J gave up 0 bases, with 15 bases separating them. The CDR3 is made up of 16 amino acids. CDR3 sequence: CASSSRRDLYQETQYF. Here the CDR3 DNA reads TGTGCCAGCAGCTCTAGGAGGGACTTGTACCAAGAGACCCAGTACTTC.

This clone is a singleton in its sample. CDR3 sequence reads: CASSLDPGGTNTEAFF. The DNA for the CDR3 is TGCGCCAGCAGCTTGGACCCCGGGGGGACGAACACTGAAGCTTTCTTT. The V call is TRBV5-1, the J call TRBJ1-1; D is possibly TRBD1 (5 bases). The germline V gene encodes CDR1 SGHRS and CDR2 YFSETQ. The V end lost 0 bases, the J end lost 1 base, and 13 bases lay between the germline ends. The CDR3 sequence is 16 residues long.

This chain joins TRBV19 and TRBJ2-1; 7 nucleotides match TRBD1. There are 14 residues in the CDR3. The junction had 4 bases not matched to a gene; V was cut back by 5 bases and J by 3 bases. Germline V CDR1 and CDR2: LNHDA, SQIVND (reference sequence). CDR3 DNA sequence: TGTGCCAGTAGTGCAAGACAGGGCTACAATGAGCAGTTCTTC. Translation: CASSARQGYNEQFF. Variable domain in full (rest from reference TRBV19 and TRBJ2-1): DGGITQSPKYLFRKEGQNVTLSCEQNLNHDAMYWYRQDPGQGLRLIYYSQIVNDFQKGDIAEGYSVSREKKESFPLTVTSAQKNPTAFYLCASSARQGYNEQFFGPGTRLTVL.

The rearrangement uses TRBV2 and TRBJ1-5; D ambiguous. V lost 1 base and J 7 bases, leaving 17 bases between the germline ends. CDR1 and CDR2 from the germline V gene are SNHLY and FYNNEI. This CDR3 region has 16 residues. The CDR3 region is CASSEEGGSLYQPQHF. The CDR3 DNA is TGTGCCAGCAGTGAAGAGGGAGGGAGTCTGTACCAGCCCCAGCATTTT.

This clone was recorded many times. The CDR3 is CASLPGQGFHQPQHF. Written as DNA, the CDR3 is TGTGCCAGCCTCCCGGGACAGGGGTTCCACCAGCCCCAGCATTTT. The chain joins TRBV6-5 to TRBJ1-5, with 10 positions matching TRBD1. The germline V gene has CDR1 MNHEY and CDR2 SVGAGI. This CDR3 region has 15 residues. V trimming: 8 bases; J trimming: 7 bases; junction bases outside the gene matches: 11.

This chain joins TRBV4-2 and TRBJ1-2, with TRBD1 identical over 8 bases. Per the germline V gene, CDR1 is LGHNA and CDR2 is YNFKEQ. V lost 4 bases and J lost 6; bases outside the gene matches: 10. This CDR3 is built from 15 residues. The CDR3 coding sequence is TGTGCCAGCAGCCCCTTATCAGGGGGCGCGGATGGCTACACCTTC. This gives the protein CASSPLSGGADGYTF.

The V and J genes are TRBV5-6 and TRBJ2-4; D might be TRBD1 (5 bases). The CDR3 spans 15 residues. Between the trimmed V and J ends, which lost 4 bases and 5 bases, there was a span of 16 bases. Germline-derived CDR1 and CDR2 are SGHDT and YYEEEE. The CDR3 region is CASSQLDSHQNIQYF. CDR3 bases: TGTGCCAGCAGCCAACTCGACAGTCACCAAAACATTCAGTACTTC.

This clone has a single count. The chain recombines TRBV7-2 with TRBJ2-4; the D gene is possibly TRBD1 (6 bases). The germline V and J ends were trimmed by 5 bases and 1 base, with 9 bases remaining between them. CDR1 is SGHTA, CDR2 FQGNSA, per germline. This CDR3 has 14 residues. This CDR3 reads CASSPRGAKNIQYF. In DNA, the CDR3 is TGTGCCAGCAGCCCAAGGGGGGCCAAAAACATTCAGTACTTC.

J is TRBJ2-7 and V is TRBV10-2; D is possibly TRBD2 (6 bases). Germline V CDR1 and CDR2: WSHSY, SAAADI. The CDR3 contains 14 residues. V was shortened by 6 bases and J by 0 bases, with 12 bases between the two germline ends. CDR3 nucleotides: TGCGCCAGCAGAGGGACTTCCACCTCCTACGAGCAGTACTTC. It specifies CASRGTSTSYEQYF.

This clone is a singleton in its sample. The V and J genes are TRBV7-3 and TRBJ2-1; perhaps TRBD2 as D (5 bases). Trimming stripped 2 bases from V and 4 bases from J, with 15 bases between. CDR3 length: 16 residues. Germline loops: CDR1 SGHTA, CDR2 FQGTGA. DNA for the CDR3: TGTGCCAGCAGCTTAGGTCCTAGCCTCTCTTACAATGAGCAGTTCTTC. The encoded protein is CASSLGPSLSYNEQFF.

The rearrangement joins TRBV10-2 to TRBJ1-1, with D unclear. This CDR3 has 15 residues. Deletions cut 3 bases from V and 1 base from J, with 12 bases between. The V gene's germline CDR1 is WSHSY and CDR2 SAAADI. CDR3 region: CASSDYLTGNTEAFF. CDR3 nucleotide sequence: TGCGCCAGCAGTGATTATTTGACGGGGAACACTGAAGCTTTCTTT.

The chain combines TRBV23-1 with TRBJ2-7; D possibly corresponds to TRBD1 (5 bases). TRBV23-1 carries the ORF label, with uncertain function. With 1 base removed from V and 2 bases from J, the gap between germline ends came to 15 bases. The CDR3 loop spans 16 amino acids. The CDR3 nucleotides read TGCGCCAGCAGTCAATTTCGTTTGGGGCCGGCCTACGAGCAGTACTTC. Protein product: CASSQFRLGPAYEQYF.

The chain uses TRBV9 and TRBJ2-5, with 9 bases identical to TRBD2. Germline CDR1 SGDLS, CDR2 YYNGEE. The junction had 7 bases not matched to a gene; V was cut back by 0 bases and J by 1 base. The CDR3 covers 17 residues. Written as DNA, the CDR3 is TGTGCCAGCAGCGTAGGGATAGCGGGGGCCCTCCAAGAGACCCAGTACTTC. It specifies CASSVGIAGALQETQYF.

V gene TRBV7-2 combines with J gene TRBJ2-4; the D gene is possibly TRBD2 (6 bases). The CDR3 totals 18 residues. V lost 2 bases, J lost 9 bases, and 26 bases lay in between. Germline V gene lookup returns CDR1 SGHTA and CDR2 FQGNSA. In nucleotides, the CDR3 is TGTGCCAGCAGCTTAAAAGGGTGGGACTCATTGGGTTCTGTCATTCAGTACTTC. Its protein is CASSLKGWDSLGSVIQYF.

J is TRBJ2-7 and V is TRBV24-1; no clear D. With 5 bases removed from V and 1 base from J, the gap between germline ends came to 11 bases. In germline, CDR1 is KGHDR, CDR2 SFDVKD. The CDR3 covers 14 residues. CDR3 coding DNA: TGTGCCACCAGTGCCACGACATATTCCTACGAGCAGTACTTC. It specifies CATSATTYSYEQYF.

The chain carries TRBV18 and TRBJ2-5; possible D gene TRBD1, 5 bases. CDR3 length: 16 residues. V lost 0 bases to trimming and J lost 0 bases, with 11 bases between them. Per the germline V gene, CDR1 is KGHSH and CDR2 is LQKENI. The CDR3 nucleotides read TGTGCCAGCTCACCACCAAACTACAGGTACCAAGAGACCCAGTACTTC. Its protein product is CASSPPNYRYQETQYF.

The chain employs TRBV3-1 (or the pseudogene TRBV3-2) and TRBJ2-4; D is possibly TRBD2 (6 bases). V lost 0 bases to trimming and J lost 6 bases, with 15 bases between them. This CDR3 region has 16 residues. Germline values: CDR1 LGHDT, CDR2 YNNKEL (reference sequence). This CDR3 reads CASSQEMGLVRNIQYF. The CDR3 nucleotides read TGTGCCAGCAGCCAAGAAATGGGACTCGTTAGAAACATTCAGTACTTC.

CDR3 region: CASSLESSYNEQFF. The CDR3, as DNA: TGTGCCAGCAGCTTAGAGAGCTCCTACAATGAGCAGTTCTTC. V and J are TRBV7-8 and TRBJ2-1; D unclear. The CDR3 is 14 residues long. Trimming took off 1 base at V and 0 bases at J, with 4 bases between the two ends. Germline V gene data show CDR1 as SGHVS and CDR2 as FQNEAQ.

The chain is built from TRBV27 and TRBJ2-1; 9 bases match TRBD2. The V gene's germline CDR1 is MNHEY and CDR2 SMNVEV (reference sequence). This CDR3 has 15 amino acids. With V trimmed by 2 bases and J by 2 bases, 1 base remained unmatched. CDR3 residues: CASSLAGGTYNEQFF. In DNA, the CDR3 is TGTGCCAGCAGTTTAGCGGGGGGGACCTACAATGAGCAGTTCTTC.